The 25 T cell receptor beta chains in this list originate from one sample, sequenced in a study of T-cell reconstitution after alpha-beta-depleted transplantation in children. The TCRbeta library incorporated unique molecular identifiers. TCRdb re-analysed the PCR reads in MiXCR, keeping a single row per CDR3 protein. This table holds 150,000 to 200,000 distinct CDR3 sequences, 13% to 15% found once. Source: PBMCs from the stem cell graft donor, taken from the stem cell graft. Receptor source: a human donor who donated a stem cell graft to a child with acute lymphoblastic leukemia.

This clonotype was seen many times. The chain recombines TRBV20-1 with TRBJ1-1; unclear D gene. V gave up 1 base and J gave up 0 bases, with 6 bases separating them. The CDR3 covers 13 residues. In germline, CDR1 is DFQATT, CDR2 SNEGSKA (reference sequence). As DNA, the CDR3 is TGCAGTGCTAGAGGGAGCTTGAACACTGAAGCTTTCTTT. Amino acids: CSARGSLNTEAFF.

V and J are TRBV12-3 or TRBV12-4 and TRBJ1-2, with 7 bases matching TRBD1. CDR3 size: 15 residues. Trimming cost V 2 bases and J 6 bases; bases outside gene matches: 9. The CDR3 spells CASSLTGDLMDGYTF. CDR3 nucleotide sequence: TGTGCCAGCAGTTTAACAGGGGACTTAATGGATGGCTACACCTTC.

This clonotype appeared many times. The rearrangement uses TRBV6-5 and TRBJ1-4; possibly TRBD1 for D (5 bases). CDR1 is MNHEY, CDR2 SVGAGI, per germline. This CDR3 has 14 amino acids. Trimming stripped 6 bases from V and 5 bases from J, with 13 bases between. The CDR3 DNA reads TGTGCCAGCAGCGGGACGGACTTAAATGAAAAACTGTTTTTT. Translation: CASSGTDLNEKLFF.

Note on this clonotype: A read error may account for a junction end that differs from germline. The V gene is TRBV3-1, the J gene TRBJ2-5, with D maybe TRBD2 (5 bases). CDR3 size: 18 residues. Germline assignment: CDR1 LGHDT and CDR2 YNNKEL (reference sequence). This CDR3 reads CTSSPGLYSIIPQETQYF. DNA of the CDR3: TGTACCAGCAGCCCCGGACTGTACTCCATTATCCCGCAAGAGACCCAGTACTTC.

Ten or more counts support this clonotype. The genes are TRBV5-6 and TRBJ1-1; D not certain. Germline V CDR1 and CDR2: SGHDT, YYEEEE. The CDR3 loop spans 12 amino acids. V shed 3 bases and J shed 7 bases, with 10 bases lying between them. CDR3 region: CASSWGTLEAFF. DNA for the CDR3: TGTGCCAGCAGCTGGGGTACTCTTGAAGCTTTCTTT.

This clonotype occurred many times. The gene calls are TRBV4-1 and TRBJ2-3, with D hard to call. CDR3 length: 15 amino acids. The V gene's germline CDR1 is MGHRA and CDR2 YSYEKL. The V end was cut by 4 bases, the J end by 6 bases, with 17 bases between. The CDR3 sequence: CASSRSSSLGDTQYF. In DNA form, the CDR3 reads TGCGCCAGCAGCCGTTCTTCTTCCTTGGGGGATACGCAGTATTTT.

This chain uses TRBV5-1 with TRBJ2-7, with 9 bases aligning to TRBD2. J was trimmed by 3 bases and V by 1 base; bases with no gene match: 11. The CDR3 has 17 amino acids. Germline V gene data show CDR1 as SGHRS and CDR2 as YFSETQ. The chain's CDR3 is CASSLRLAGPSYYEQYF. CDR3 DNA sequence: TGCGCCAGCAGCTTGCGCCTAGCGGGACCTTCATACTACGAGCAGTACTTC.

The CDR3 DNA sequence: TGTGCCAGTGCCCCACTAGCGGGAGGAGGAGAGACCCAGTACTTC. Protein sequence: CASAPLAGGGETQYF. The chain combines TRBV25-1 with TRBJ2-5, with 12 bases matching TRBD2. Germline V gene data show CDR1 as MGHDK and CDR2 as SYGVNS. J lost 4 bases, V lost 9 bases, and 9 bases had no gene match. The CDR3 runs 15 residues.

In this sample, this clonotype turned up many times. V and J are TRBV5-1 and TRBJ1-1; 7 positions agree with TRBD1. The junction had 10 bases not matched to a gene; V was cut back by 4 bases and J by 7 bases. CDR3 length: 14 amino acids. Germline CDR1 SGHRS, CDR2 YFSETQ. The chain's CDR3 is CASSAGQVENEAFF. The CDR3 region has the DNA TGCGCCAGCAGCGCAGGACAGGTGGAGAATGAAGCTTTCTTT.

There are many counts of this clonotype. The chain employs TRBV29-1 and TRBJ1-3, with D possibly TRBD1 on 6 matching bases. CDR3 length equals 12 residues. Trimming shortened V by 6 bases and J by 3 bases, and 9 bases separated the two germline ends. Germline assignment: CDR1 SQVTM and CDR2 ANQGSEA. The CDR3, as DNA: TGCAGCGTGGGGACACTTGGAAACACCATATATTTT. Translated: CSVGTLGNTIYF.

This clonotype was seen many times. The V and J genes are TRBV5-6 and TRBJ2-1; 8 bases align to TRBD2. The ends lost 4 bases at V and 3 bases at J; junction bases unmatched: 6. CDR1 is SGHDT and CDR2 is YYEEEE in the germline V gene. The CDR3 runs 15 residues. The CDR3 loop reads CASSNGLADYNEQFF. In DNA form, the CDR3 reads TGTGCCAGCAGCAACGGACTAGCAGACTACAATGAGCAGTTCTTC.

At least ten counts were recorded for this clonotype. This chain connects TRBV27 to TRBJ2-1; D uncertain. This CDR3 contains 15 residues. Trimming removed 6 bases from V and 0 bases from J, with 12 bases in between. Germline V gene sequence: CDR1 MNHEY, CDR2 SMNVEV (reference sequence). CDR3 sequence reads: CASRQSDYSYNEQFF. CDR3 in DNA: TGTGCCAGCAGACAATCAGATTACTCCTACAATGAGCAGTTCTTC.

At least ten counts were recorded for this clonotype. The J gene is TRBJ1-1, the V gene TRBV12-3 or TRBV12-4, with a weak D call TRBD1 (5 bases). With 5 bases removed from V and 6 bases from J, the gap between germline ends came to 13 bases. This CDR3 spans 13 amino acids. CDR3 sequence: CASSPYLGAEAFF. The CDR3 DNA is TGTGCCAGCAGTCCGTATTTGGGGGCTGAAGCTTTCTTT.

V gene TRBV4-1 combines with J gene TRBJ1-2, with TRBD1 as a possible D gene (5 bases). Germline CDR1 is MGHRA and CDR2 is YSYEKL. The CDR3 is made up of 16 amino acids. Trimming took off 3 bases at V and 6 bases at J, with 20 bases between the two ends. The CDR3 reads CASSHRGSLGGDGYTF. The CDR3 DNA reads as TGCGCCAGCAGCCACAGAGGAAGCCTCGGAGGGGATGGCTACACCTTC.

This clonotype showed up many times. The chain uses TRBV29-1 and TRBJ2-5; weak D call: TRBD2 (6 bases). Trimming shortened V by 3 bases and J by 2 bases, and 19 bases separated the two germline ends. The germline V gene encodes CDR1 SQVTM and CDR2 ANQGSEA. The CDR3 spans 16 residues. The CDR3 reads CSVEAQRERIQETQYF. The DNA for the CDR3 is TGCAGCGTTGAGGCCCAACGGGAGAGGATTCAAGAGACCCAGTACTTC.

This clonotype appeared a few times. J is TRBJ1-2 and V is TRBV2; tentatively, D is TRBD1 (6 bases). The V gene lost 1 base and the J gene lost 5 bases, with 11 bases spanning the gap. From germline, CDR1 is SNHLY and CDR2 FYNNEI. This CDR3 comprises 14 residues. CDR3 region: CASSEDRAGYGYTF. The CDR3 nucleotides are TGTGCCAGCAGTGAAGACAGGGCAGGGTATGGCTACACCTTC.

This clonotype has ten or more counts. The chain combines TRBV7-8 with TRBJ1-5; D possibly corresponds to TRBD1 (6 bases). V lost 3 bases and J lost 2, with 11 bases in between. This CDR3 has 15 residues. Germline loops: CDR1 SGHVS, CDR2 FQNEAQ. DNA of the CDR3: TGTGCCAGCAGCTTGGACAGCTCCGGCAATCAGCCCCAGCATTTT. This codes for CASSLDSSGNQPQHF.

This clonotype was found many times. The chain carries TRBV5-5 and TRBJ2-7; 12 bases align to TRBD1. Per germline, CDR1 SGHKS and CDR2 YYEKEE (reference sequence). V trimming: 4 bases; J trimming: 7 bases; junction bases outside the gene matches: 6. The CDR3 totals 14 residues. CDR3 region: CASSPGQGAKEQYF. For the CDR3, the DNA is TGTGCCAGCAGCCCGGGACAGGGGGCGAAGGAGCAGTACTTC. The whole variable domain, remainder taken from reference TRBV5-5 and TRBJ2-7, is DAGVTQSPTHLIKTRGQQVTLRCSPISGHKSVSWYQQVLGQGPQFIFQYYEKEERGRGNFPDRFSARQFPNYSSELNVNALLLGDSALYLCASSPGQGAKEQYFGPGTRLTVT.

This clonotype appeared a single time. One junction end does not reproduce the germline sequence, and a read error may be involved. CDR3 sequence reads: CASSQFGGGRRSYNEEFF. For the CDR3, the DNA is TGTGCCAGCAGCCAATTTGGGGGCGGGAGAAGGTCCTACAATGAGGAGTTCTTC. The chain combines TRBV3-1 with TRBJ2-1, with D possibly matching TRBD2 (7 bases). Germline V lookup: CDR1 LGHDT, CDR2 YNNKEL (reference sequence). The CDR3 totals 18 residues.

Note on this clonotype: No DNA is shown, since the ends of the CDR3 on it are uncertain; the CDR3 is the one TCRdb lists. The genes are TRBV6-5 and TRBJ1-2. Germline lookup yields CDR1 MNHEY and CDR2 SVGAGI. Termini included, the CDR3 measures 14 amino acids. The chain's CDR3 is CASSSSGRGYGYTF.

In this sample, this clonotype turned up many times. This chain joins TRBV29-1 and TRBJ2-1, with 8 nucleotides matching TRBD2. Germline CDR1 SQVTM, CDR2 ANQGSEA. V shed 6 bases, J shed 4 bases, and the junction held 11 bases outside the gene matches. The CDR3 is 15 amino acids. As DNA, the CDR3 is TGCAGCGTAGGAAGGGTTGAGCGGGAGTACAATGAGCAGTTCTTC. Translating gives CSVGRVEREYNEQFF.

This clonotype was counted only a few times. The chain couples TRBV29-1 to TRBJ1-2; TRBD1 matches 9 bases. V dropped 2 bases and J dropped 4; count of bases not matched to a gene: 5. CDR1 is SQVTM, CDR2 ANQGSEA, per germline. This CDR3 has 14 residues. As DNA, the CDR3 is TGCAGCGTTGAATCTGGACAGGGGTCCTATGGCTACACCTTC. This codes for CSVESGQGSYGYTF.

Ten or more counts support this clonotype. The CDR3 sequence is CASSPREGTQYF. CDR3 DNA sequence: TGTGCCAGCAGCCCCCGGGAAGGTACGCAGTATTTT. The J gene is TRBJ2-3, the V gene TRBV13, with TRBD2 as a possible D gene (5 bases). CDR1 PRHDT and CDR2 FYEKMQ come from the germline V gene (reference sequence). The CDR3 is 12 amino acids. The V and J ends lost 5 bases and 8 bases respectively, with 11 bases between them.

This clonotype has a single count. A much larger clone lies a single base off, so this may be a read error. This chain links TRBV5-1 with TRBJ1-1, with TRBD1 matching 10 bases. This CDR3 has 15 amino acids. CDR1 and CDR2 from the germline V gene are SGHRS and YFSETQ. CDR3: CASSLMGQGSAESFF. The CDR3 coding sequence is TGCGCCAGCAGCTTGATGGGACAGGGGAGCGCTGAATCTTTCTTT.

This clonotype appeared many times. V is TRBV28 and J is TRBJ2-3; TRBD2 aligns across 8 bases. Germline V gene data show CDR1 as MDHEN and CDR2 as SYDVKM. The CDR3 is 14 residues long. Trimming removed 3 bases from V and 4 bases from J; junction bases left unmatched: 3. CDR3 protein: CASSFGLAADTQYF. CDR3 bases: TGTGCCAGCAGTTTCGGACTAGCCGCAGATACGCAGTATTTT.